What follows is one T cell receptor beta chain and its context. The data were obtained in a study of blood T cell repertoires in COVID-19. Study-level information: The study drew acute and convalescent COVID-19 samples from the United States, Italy and Spain. The cDNA or gDNA used as material had been derived from T cells, B-cell-depleted T cells, or PBMCs.

In Seattle, patients joined the study during active infection and were tracked longitudinally. Sequenced by immunoSEQ multiplex PCR; TCRdb stores in-frame clones only, minus some. The sample holds around 270,000 clones, over 75% seen once. This receptor was obtained from a human donor with COVID-19, enrolled during active disease. The donor label of this sample is uncertain. Sequencing was performed on peripheral blood.

In DNA, the CDR3 is TGTGCCAGCAGACCGACAGGGGTCGGGACTGAAGCTTTCTTT. The encoded protein is CASRPTGVGTEAFF. The V gene is TRBV28, the J gene TRBJ1-1; 8 nucleotides match TRBD1. Germline values: CDR1 MDHEN, CDR2 SYDVKM. The CDR3 totals 14 residues. Germline trimming cut 6 bases from V and 5 bases from J; bases unmatched to any gene: 8.